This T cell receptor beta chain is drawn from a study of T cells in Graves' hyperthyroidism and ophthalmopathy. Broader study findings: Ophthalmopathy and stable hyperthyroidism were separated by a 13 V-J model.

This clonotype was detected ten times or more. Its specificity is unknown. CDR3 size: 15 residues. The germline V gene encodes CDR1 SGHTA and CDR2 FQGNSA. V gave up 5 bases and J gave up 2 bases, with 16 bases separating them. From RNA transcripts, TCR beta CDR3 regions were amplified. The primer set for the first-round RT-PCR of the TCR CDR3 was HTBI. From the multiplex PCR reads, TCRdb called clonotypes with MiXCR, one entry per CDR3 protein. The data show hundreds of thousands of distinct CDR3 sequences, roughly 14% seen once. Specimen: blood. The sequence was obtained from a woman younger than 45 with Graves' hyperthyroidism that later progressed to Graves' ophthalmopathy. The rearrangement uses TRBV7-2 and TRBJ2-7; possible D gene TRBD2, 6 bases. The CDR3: CASSPRGSGPYEQYF. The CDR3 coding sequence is TGTGCCAGCAGCCCCCGGGGTAGCGGTCCCTACGAGCAGTACTTC.